This TCR beta chain was documented in a study of control samples from healthy donors and cancer patients. From germline, CDR1 is KGHDR and CDR2 SFDVKD. V was cut by 4 bases and J by 1 base, with 8 bases left in between. The CDR3 has 14 residues. Profiling relied on immunoSEQ multiplex PCR, and the TCRdb table lists in-frame clones only, not all of them. The repertoire holds 150,000 or so clones, with around 90% as singletons. The TCR was taken from a man younger than 35 in good health. The chain employs TRBV24-1 and TRBJ2-3; either TRBD1 or TRBD2 may fit D (5 bases each). Sequences were obtained from blood. This CDR3 is CATSELGGTDTQYF. CDR3 bases: TGTGCCACCAGTGAACTAGGGGGCACAGATACGCAGTATTTT.